This T cell receptor (beta chain) was retrieved from a study of blood T cell repertoires in COVID-19. Overall study context: Donors in the United States, Italy and Spain gave samples during acute or convalescent COVID-19. T cells, B-cell-depleted T cells, or PBMCs supplied cDNA or gDNA.

In the original workflow: Reference gene primer amplification in the assay estimated nucleated cell counts. The repertoire was sequenced with immunoSEQ multiplex PCR; TCRdb's copy has only in-frame clones and lacks some. The V and J calls and clone size come from that table; D and trimming were worked out from the DNA. The table records around 15,000 clones, roughly 86% of them present only once. Germline V gene sequence: CDR1 LGHNA, CDR2 YNFKEQ. The V and J ends lost 1 base and 0 bases respectively, with 9 bases between them. CDR3 size: 15 residues. This chain joins TRBV4-2 and TRBJ1-1; D unresolved. The source of this sequence is a human donor in a cohort sampled during active COVID-19. The sequencing input was peripheral blood. CDR3 nucleotide sequence: TGTGCCAGCAGCCAAGTTGACACTTTGAACACTGAAGCTTTCTTT. Translated, it gives CASSQVDTLNTEAFF.